This T cell receptor beta chain derives from a study of kidney transplant recipient with SARS-CoV-2 infection. TCRdb reprocessed the reads with MiXCR, giving one entry per CDR3 protein. The sample shows under 250,000 distinct CDR3 sequences, around 30% of them seen only once. Looked up from germline, CDR1 is MNHEY and CDR2 is SVGEGT. V lost 6 bases and J lost 0, with 12 bases in between. This CDR3 spans 15 amino acids. At least ten counts were recorded for this clonotype. This specimen consisted of a blood sample, obtained at baseline and on approximately day 120 from a kidney transplant recipient. The clonotype was recovered from a male patient in his thirties who had COVID-19 and was a kidney transplant recipient. Some T cells may possibly be graft donor cells. The V gene is TRBV6-2 or TRBV6-3, the J gene TRBJ2-4; the D is unclear. The CDR3 sequence: CASSLGTLAKNIQYF. The CDR3 DNA is TGTGCCAGCAGCTTGGGCACCCTAGCCAAAAACATTCAGTACTTC.